These 8 T cell receptor beta chains originate from one sample sequenced in a study of shared clonotypes between healthy human individuals. It was CD45RO-negative cells, positively selected for CCR7, that made up naive CD8 cells, with terminally differentiated effector memory CD45RA+ cells excluded. Repertoires were generated with immunoSEQ multiplex PCR, while TCRdb's copy carries only in-frame clones and drops some. The repertoire holds some 580,000 clones, with roughly 98% as singletons. The sample taken for sequencing was naive CD8+ T cells sorted from blood. The source of these receptors is a man aged 25-45 years in good health.

This sequence joins TRBV7-9 and TRBJ2-2, with D tentatively TRBD2 (5 bases). CDR1 is SEHNR, CDR2 FQNEAQ, per germline (reference sequence). The CDR3 covers 15 residues. The V end lost 5 bases, the J end lost 2 bases, and 12 bases lay between the germline ends. CDR3 region: CASSLRRSNTGELFF. The CDR3, as DNA: TGTGCCAGCAGCCTAAGGAGGAGTAACACCGGGGAGCTGTTTTTT.

V and J are TRBV30 and TRBJ2-1, with D hard to call. Trimming took 3 bases from V and 6 from J, leaving 9 bases between them. The CDR3 consists of 12 residues. The germline CDR1 and CDR2 sequences are GTSNPN and SVGIG (reference sequence). The chain's CDR3 is CAWSITGNEQFF. The CDR3, as DNA: TGTGCCTGGAGCATAACGGGCAATGAGCAGTTCTTC.

The rearrangement links TRBV28 to TRBJ2-7; 8 nucleotides line up with TRBD2. This CDR3 has 13 residues. The J segment lost 6 bases and the V segment lost 3 bases, leaving 4 bases of the junction unmatched. Germline V gene sequence: CDR1 MDHEN, CDR2 SYDVKM. The CDR3, as DNA: TGTGCCAGCAGTTTCCGGGCGGGGGGCGAGCAGTACTTC. This codes for CASSFRAGGEQYF.

The DNA of the CDR3 is TGCAGCGTACCGCACAGGGGGCAACTGGACGAGCAGTTCTTC. Protein product: CSVPHRGQLDEQFF. This rearrangement joins TRBV29-1 to TRBJ2-1, with TRBD1 matching over 9 bases. The V segment lost 6 bases and the J segment 10 bases; nucleotides outside the gene matches: 13. The CDR3 contains 14 residues. From germline, CDR1 is SQVTM and CDR2 ANQGSEA.

This clone was seen once. The chain recombines TRBV5-5 with TRBJ2-1; TRBD1 might be the D (6 bases). The germline V gene has CDR1 SGHKS and CDR2 YYEKEE (reference sequence). V was trimmed by 4 bases and J by 4 bases, leaving 9 bases between them. The CDR3 totals 13 residues. The CDR3 loop is CASSQDRYNEQFF. Written as DNA, the CDR3 is TGTGCCAGCAGCCAGGACAGATACAATGAGCAGTTCTTC.

The genes are TRBV11-2 and TRBJ2-7, with 10 bases aligning to TRBD1. The CDR3 is 16 residues long. The germline V gene has CDR1 SGHAT and CDR2 FQNNGV. J lost 6 bases, V lost 4 bases, and 12 bases had no gene match. The CDR3 protein is CASSSTTGQGRLEQYF. The CDR3 DNA reads as TGTGCCAGCAGCTCCACCACGGGACAGGGGAGGCTCGAGCAGTACTTC. The full variable domain, with the rest looked up from reference TRBV11-2 and TRBJ2-7, is EAGVAQSPRYKIIEKRQSVAFWCNPISGHATLYWYQQILGQGPKLLIQFQNNGVVDDSQLPKDRFSAERLKGVDSTLKIQPAKLEDSAVYLCASSSTTGQGRLEQYFGPGTRLTVT.

The chain couples TRBV4-1 to TRBJ1-4; D might be TRBD1 (5 bases). This CDR3 contains 12 residues. Per germline, CDR1 MGHRA and CDR2 YSYEKL. Trimming pared 4 bases from V and 12 bases from J, leaving 12 bases between. This chain's CDR3 is CASSRDQRQLFF. In nucleotides, the CDR3 is TGCGCCAGCAGCCGGGACCAACGACAACTGTTTTTT.

The chain has TRBV27 and TRBJ2-3; TRBD2 might be the D (6 bases). CDR1 is MNHEY and CDR2 is SMNVEV in the germline V gene (reference sequence). V was trimmed by 4 bases and J by 1 base, leaving 6 bases between them. CDR3 length: 13 residues. CDR3 DNA: TGTGCCAGCAGTTGGGGGGGCACAGATACGCAGTATTTT. Amino acid sequence: CASSWGGTDTQYF.